The clone carrying this T cell receptor (beta chain) was observed once. Its antigen is not identified. This CDR3 region has 16 residues. Trimming at V came to 6 bases and at J to 1 base, leaving 9 bases not matched to a gene. Germline CDR1 is MNHNY and CDR2 is SVGAGI (reference sequence). This sample is drawn from a study of shared clonotypes between healthy human individuals. Study-wide points: Several donors showed sharing of approximately 5% of naive CD4 clonotypes. Clonotypes not shared had lower generation probabilities than those common to all four donors. Sorted-subset sequencing, rarefaction showed, was incomplete despite large depth.

Profiling relied on immunoSEQ multiplex PCR, and the TCRdb table lists in-frame clones only, not all of them. Of around 700,000 clones listed, approximately 74% are singletons. The chain is built from TRBV6-6 and TRBJ2-1, with 7 bases lining up with TRBD1. The receptor comes from a woman under 40 in good health. Input material: memory CD4+ T cells sorted from blood. Specified subset: CD45RA-negative fraction. The DNA of the CDR3 is TGTGCCAGCAGGGGGGCTCAGGGGGTATCCTACAATGAGCAGTTCTTC. Translated: CASRGAQGVSYNEQFF.